This is a list of T cell receptor beta chains from one sample in a study of glioma-infiltrating T cells. TCRdb recomputed calls from the multiplex PCR reads with MiXCR, one row per CDR3 protein. Here the sample spans 150,000 or so distinct CDR3 sequences, about 39% being singletons. The sequenced sample consisted of glioma tissue, nonneoplastic brain tissue, or PBMCs (not recorded which). The source is a human donor with low-grade glioma or glioblastoma, undergoing nonglioma brain surgery, or in good health (not recorded which). Both conserved end residues are part of each CDR3. The order of the fields is J gene, V gene, clone size, D gene, CDR3 protein, CDR3 DNA. The D gene is left open where the match is weak. Not all rows give a size; the values are once, few, many and, for expanded clones, a class.

>TRBJ1-2|TRBV10-3|NA|TRBD1
CAISADRGYGYTF
TGTGCCATCAGTGCGGACAGGGGCTATGGCTACACCTTC
>TRBJ2-5|TRBV15|NA|TRBD1
CATSSIRDREWETQYF
TGTGCCACCAGCAGTATCCGGGACAGGGAATGGGAGACCCAGTACTTC
>TRBJ2-3|TRBV7-9|NA|NA
CASSPGFTDTQYF
TGTGCCAGCAGCCCGGGGTTCACAGATACGCAGTATTTT
>TRBJ2-7|TRBV6-1|NA|TRBD1
CASSRGQGPSYEQYF
TGTGCCAGCAGCCGCGGACAGGGGCCGTCTTACGAGCAGTACTTC
>TRBJ1-1|TRBV4-3|few|NA
CASSQSRAAEAFF
TGCGCCAGCAGCCAATCCAGGGCAGCTGAAGCTTTCTTT
>TRBJ2-5|TRBV20-1|few|TRBD2
CSADRSGGPVQTQYF
TGCAGTGCCGATCGTAGCGGGGGCCCCGTCCAGACCCAGTACTTC
>TRBJ2-2|TRBV7-9|NA|NA
CASSSWDKNTGELFF
TGTGCCAGCAGCTCATGGGACAAGAACACCGGGGAGCTGTTTTTT
>TRBJ1-2|TRBV7-2|NA|TRBD1
CASSLTGDTYGYTF
TGTGCCAGCAGCTTAACAGGGGATACCTATGGCTACACCTTC
>TRBJ2-1|TRBV20-1|few|TRBD2
CSARDVASGRPWEQFF
TGCAGTGCTAGAGATGTGGCTAGCGGGAGGCCATGGGAGCAGTTCTTC
>TRBJ2-3|TRBV20-1|few|TRBD2
CSADTLTSGGAVGTDTQYF
TGCAGTGCTGACACCCTAACTAGCGGGGGGGCCGTTGGCACAGATACGCAGTATTTT
>TRBJ2-1|TRBV27|many|TRBD2
CASSFGRGGEQFF
TGTGCCAGCAGTTTCGGGAGGGGGGGGGAGCAGTTCTTC
>TRBJ1-5|TRBV6-1|NA|NA
CASSGQPNQPQHF
TGTGCCAGCAGTGGACAGCCTAATCAGCCCCAGCATTTT
>TRBJ2-7|TRBV20-1|NA|NA
CSASQGGNAYEQYF
TGCAGTGCTAGCCAGGGCGGCAATGCCTACGAGCAGTACTTC
>TRBJ2-2|TRBV6-2/TRBV6-3|NA|NA
CASRFRPTGELFF
TGTGCCAGCAGATTCCGACCCACCGGGGAGCTGTTTTTT
>TRBJ2-3|TRBV6-1|once|TRBD1
CASSVQGDTDTQYF
TGTGCCAGCAGTGTTCAGGGGGACACAGATACGCAGTATTTT
>TRBJ2-3|TRBV7-2|NA|TRBD1
CASSRNPGQSTDTQYF
TGTGCCAGCAGCCGAAACCCGGGACAGAGCACAGATACGCAGTATTTT
>TRBJ1-1|TRBV27|many|TRBD1
CASSLEGQGHTEAFF
TGTGCCAGCAGTTTAGAAGGACAGGGGCACACTGAAGCTTTCTTT
>TRBJ2-3|TRBV4-2|NA|NA
CASSQDALEADTQYF
TGTGCCAGCAGCCAAGATGCGCTGGAGGCAGATACGCAGTATTTT
>TRBJ2-5|TRBV19|few|NA
CASSTHTGFQETQYF
TGTGCCAGTAGTACCCACACAGGATTCCAAGAGACCCAGTACTTC
>TRBJ2-1|TRBV2|NA|TRBD1
CASSLDRGIYNEQFF
TGTGCCAGCAGTTTAGACAGGGGAATTTACAATGAGCAGTTCTTC
>TRBJ2-6|TRBV6-2/TRBV6-3|NA|TRBD1
CASSTGGSGANVLTF
TGTGCCAGCTCGACAGGGGGCTCTGGGGCCAACGTCCTGACTTTC
>TRBJ1-3|TRBV6-2/TRBV6-3|few|NA
CASRESGAPGNTIYF
TGTGCCAGCCGCGAATCGGGGGCTCCTGGAAACACCATATATTTT
>TRBJ2-2|TRBV7-2|NA|NA
CASSLYLAPHGELFF
TGTGCCAGCAGCTTATATCTAGCCCCCCACGGGGAGCTGTTTTTT
>TRBJ1-1|TRBV6-6|many|NA
CASSYNSHTEAFF
TGTGCCAGCAGTTACAACAGTCACACTGAAGCTTTCTTT
>TRBJ2-1|TRBV20-1|few|TRBD2
CSAKRLGGSYNEQFF
TGCAGTGCTAAGAGACTCGGGGGGTCCTACAATGAGCAGTTCTTC
>TRBJ2-7|TRBV4-2|few|TRBD1
CASSQSITGTGYEQYF
TGTGCCAGCAGCCAATCCATTACAGGGACAGGCTACGAGCAGTACTTC
>TRBJ2-5|TRBV20-1|few|TRBD2
CSARGASGRIETQYF
TGCAGTGCTAGAGGGGCTAGCGGGAGAATAGAGACCCAGTACTTC
>TRBJ2-4|TRBV5-1|few|TRBD1
CASSLSGQGAPQYF
TGCGCCAGCAGCTTGTCGGGACAGGGGGCACCTCAGTACTTC
>TRBJ2-5|TRBV12-3/TRBV12-4|NA|TRBD2
CASSLGRGGFETQYF
TGTGCCAGCAGTTTAGGGCGGGGGGGCTTTGAGACCCAGTACTTC
>TRBJ2-5|TRBV15|few|TRBD2
CATSDMTSGSVETQYF
TGTGCCACCAGCGATATGACTAGCGGGAGTGTTGAGACCCAGTACTTC
>TRBJ2-3|TRBV5-1|NA|NA
CARSLGTDTQYF
TGCGCCCGCAGCTTAGGCACAGATACGCAGTATTTT
>TRBJ1-1|TRBV14|NA|NA
CASSQGFFAEAFF
TGTGCCAGCAGCCAAGGCTTTTTCGCTGAAGCTTTCTTT
>TRBJ2-5|TRBV20-1|NA|NA
CSAEIPRGRETQYF
TGCAGTGCCGAGATCCCTCGGGGACGAGAGACCCAGTACTTC
>TRBJ2-1|TRBV20-1|few|TRBD2
CSATYSASGRVYNEQFF
TGCAGTGCTACATATAGCGCTAGCGGGAGGGTGTACAATGAGCAGTTCTTC
>TRBJ2-1|TRBV7-9|NA|TRBD2
CASNTLGGSHEQFF
TGTGCCAGCAACACCCTCGGGGGGTCCCATGAGCAGTTCTTC